The 12 T cell receptor beta chains in this list originate from one sample, sequenced in a study of STAT5B mutations in CD4+ large granular lymphocyte leukemia. Libraries were prepared by immunoSEQ multiplex PCR; TCRdb keeps only in-frame clonotypes and omits some of them. The top ten hold 5.5% to 7.5% of the sample, which has tens of thousands of clones, roughly 84% seen once. Sample: CD4+ T cells from blood buffy coats. These receptor sequences come from a human donor in good health.

This chain uses TRBV2 with TRBJ2-7; 10 nucleotides line up with TRBD2. The length of the CDR3 is 17 residues. Per the germline V gene, CDR1 is SNHLY and CDR2 is FYNNEI. The J segment lost 4 bases and the V segment lost 7 bases, leaving 16 bases of the junction unmatched. CDR3 nucleotides: TGTGCCAGCACCCAGAGGCTAGCGGGGGCCCCTCGGTACGAGCAGTACTTC. Amino acid sequence: CASTQRLAGAPRYEQYF.

The chain links TRBV6-5 to TRBJ2-1, with 8 bases matching TRBD2. The germline V gene has CDR1 MNHEY and CDR2 SVGAGI. The CDR3 spans 16 residues. V lost 2 bases and J lost 3; bases outside the gene matches: 6. The CDR3 spells CASSYGAGGYYNEQFF. The CDR3 DNA sequence: TGTGCCAGCAGTTACGGGGCGGGGGGTTACTACAATGAGCAGTTCTTC.

This chain connects TRBV6-1 to TRBJ1-1; D remains unclear. Per germline, CDR1 MNHNS and CDR2 SASEGT. V lost 7 bases to trimming and J lost 4 bases, with 16 bases between them. The CDR3 loop spans 14 amino acids. In nucleotides, the CDR3 is TGTGCCAGCATTAAATATACACTTATCACTGAAGCTTTCTTT. Amino acid sequence: CASIKYTLITEAFF.

This clone was recorded a few times. This chain links TRBV10-1 with TRBJ2-7; 10 positions agree with TRBD1. The CDR3 is 14 amino acids. Germline V gene data show CDR1 as WNHNN and CDR2 as SYGVQD (reference sequence). V was clipped by 3 bases and J by 5 bases; unmatched bases: 4. CDR3 nucleotide sequence: TGCGCCAGCAGTGAAGGGACAGGGGTCGACGAGCAGTACTTC. It is translated as CASSEGTGVDEQYF.

V usage is TRBV18 and J usage is TRBJ2-5, with TRBD2 matching 9 bases. Germline assignment: CDR1 KGHSH and CDR2 LQKENI. V lost 2 bases and J lost 3; bases outside the gene matches: 10. There are 17 residues in the CDR3. The CDR3 sequence is CASSPGGGAMMKETQYF. CDR3 sequence (DNA): TGTGCCAGCTCACCAGGCGGGGGGGCCATGATGAAAGAGACCCAGTACTTC.

The J gene is TRBJ2-3, the V gene TRBV6-5; 8 bases fit TRBD2. Germline V CDR1 and CDR2: MNHEY, SVGAGI. This CDR3 region has 14 residues. With V trimmed by 7 bases and J by 3 bases, 6 bases remained unmatched. In DNA, the CDR3 is TGTGCCAGCAAACGGGGGGGCAGGACAGATACGCAGTATTTT. Encoded protein: CASKRGGRTDTQYF.

This rearrangement joins TRBV12-5 to TRBJ2-3; possibly TRBD1 or TRBD2 for D (6 bases each). Germline lookup yields CDR1 LGHNT and CDR2 FRNRAP. Trimming removed 1 base at V and 0 bases at J, with 17 bases between. The CDR3 runs 18 residues. CDR3 bases: TGTGCTAGTGGTTTGGGACCCGGGGGCGGGCCGAGCACAGATACGCAGTATTTT. This sequence encodes CASGLGPGGGPSTDTQYF.

This chain joins TRBV5-5 and TRBJ2-1; 8 nucleotides align to TRBD1. CDR1 and CDR2 from the germline V gene are SGHKS and YYEKEE (reference sequence). Trimming cost V 1 base and J 9 bases; bases outside gene matches: 9. The CDR3 extends over 15 amino acids. The CDR3 protein is CASSLWTGIPSEQFF. The CDR3 DNA reads TGTGCCAGCAGCTTGTGGACAGGGATTCCAAGTGAGCAGTTCTTC.

This chain links TRBV2 with TRBJ1-6; the D gene is possibly TRBD1 (6 bases). The CDR3 spans 15 residues. CDR1 and CDR2 (germline): SNHLY, FYNNEI. The V end lost 8 bases, the J end lost 4 bases, and 15 bases lay between the germline ends. The chain's CDR3 is CASGEEQGYNSPLHF. The CDR3, as DNA: TGTGCCAGCGGCGAAGAGCAGGGGTATAATTCACCCCTCCACTTT.

The V and J genes are TRBV19 and TRBJ2-3; 10 bases are shared with TRBD2. Germline CDR1 LNHDA, CDR2 SQIVND (reference sequence). The V segment lost 7 bases and the J segment 5 bases; nucleotides outside the gene matches: 12. The CDR3 is 16 residues long. The CDR3 nucleotides read TGTGCCAGTACCCCCCGGAGGAGCGGGGGGGTAGATACGCAGTATTTT. Translated: CASTPRRSGGVDTQYF.

The V gene is TRBV6-5, the J gene TRBJ1-3, with a weak D call TRBD1 (5 bases). This CDR3 region has 13 residues. The V gene's germline CDR1 is MNHEY and CDR2 SVGAGI. CDR3 bases: TGTGCAGTAGGGGCCGACTCTGGAAACACCATATATTTT. Translating it yields CAVGADSGNTIYF.

This clone occurred once. The rearrangement uses TRBV19 and TRBJ2-5; possible D gene TRBD1, 5 bases. CDR3 length equals 13 residues. The V and J ends lost 5 bases and 7 bases respectively, with 14 bases between them. Germline V gives CDR1 LNHDA, CDR2 SQIVND (reference sequence). CDR3 sequence (DNA): TGTGCCAGTAGTTCAAGGGGCAAGGTGACCCAGTACTTC. The encoded protein is CASSSRGKVTQYF.